The T cell receptor beta chain described here comes from a study of cytomegalovirus exposure and HLA in healthy donors. The PCR ran on 60 Vbeta and 13 Jbeta primers. Only in-frame clones appear in the TCRdb table, and some are missing; sequencing was by immunoSEQ multiplex PCR. The sample yields around 170,000 clones, more than 65% seen once. Study-wide findings and caveats: Researchers reported that a few CMV-associated chains were confirmed in vitro as CMV antigen-specific. Later work associated roughly 17,000 TCR beta sequences with HLA alleles at 0.05 false discovery rate.

Notes on this clone: Its target is unknown.

Material: PBMCs. This TCR came from a man aged 50-59 years in good health and CMV-seropositive.

The CDR3 spells CASSPRVQQETQYF. The CDR3 bases are TGTGCCAGCAGCCCCCGGGTCCAACAAGAGACCCAGTACTTC. The chain is built from TRBV7-9 and TRBJ2-5, with unresolved D. Trimming shortened V by 5 bases and J by 2 bases, and 12 bases separated the two germline ends. The CDR3 covers 14 residues. In germline, CDR1 is SEHNR, CDR2 FQNEAQ (reference sequence).